This T cell receptor (beta chain) was captured in a study of blood T cells in healthy people across ages. Study-level information: Every two T cells gave about one barcoded beta molecule via template switching.

Points from the study as a whole: Diversity of TCR beta correlated strongly with naive T cell percentage.

V was cut by 6 bases and J by 5 bases, with 17 bases left in between. CDR1 and CDR2 (germline): MNHNS, SASEGT. The CDR3 runs to 15 residues. This clonotype was counted between two and nine times. What it binds is unknown. A single base separates this from a much larger clone, so it may be a read error. With a J-beta primer mix and a sample-barcoded 5' primer, a second PCR ran about 7 to 12 cycles. TCRdb called the 5' RACE reads again in MiXCR, with one record for every CDR3 protein. The table lists 800,000 or so distinct CDR3 sequences, about 42% of them singletons. The rearrangement joins TRBV6-1 to TRBJ2-1; D is uncertain. Sequenced input: blood. This TCR derives from an elderly man in good health. CDR3 in amino acids: CASRNWTLGHNEQFF. In DNA, the CDR3 is TGTGCCAGCAGGAACTGGACCCTTGGGCACAATGAGCAGTTCTTC.